This passage covers 22 T cell receptor beta chains from one sample sequenced in a study of Tregs in tolerant kidney transplant recipients. Using immunoSEQ multiplex PCR, the repertoire was profiled, and TCRdb retains in-frame clones only, with some absent. The sample includes roughly 250,000 clones, 65% to 85% of them seen just once. What was sequenced was CD4+ T cells from blood. The source is a human donor in good health.

The chain has TRBV19 and TRBJ2-3; D possibly corresponds to TRBD1 (6 bases). Germline CDR1 reads LNHDA; CDR2 reads SQIVND (reference sequence). Trimming shortened V by 5 bases and J by 3 bases, and 15 bases separated the two germline ends. There are 15 residues in the CDR3. CDR3 in DNA: TGTGCCAGTAGTGGCAGGGTGGGGGCGACAGATACGCAGTATTTT. Translation gives CASSGRVGATDTQYF.

The chain links TRBV5-6 to TRBJ1-2; 7 bases are shared with TRBD1. Germline V gene lookup returns CDR1 SGHDT and CDR2 YYEEEE. The CDR3 is 15 amino acids. V was pared by 0 bases and J by 1 base, with 3 bases of the junction left unmatched. CDR3 protein: CASSLGDRDNYGYTF. The DNA for the CDR3 is TGTGCCAGCAGCTTGGGTGACAGGGATAACTATGGCTACACCTTC.

The chain's CDR3 is CASSISDRRAKNIQYF. CDR3 nucleotides: TGTGCCAGCAGCATAAGTGACAGGCGTGCCAAAAACATTCAGTACTTC. V and J are TRBV11-2 and TRBJ2-4; a weak D match, TRBD1 (6 bases). This CDR3 spans 16 amino acids. Looked up from germline, CDR1 is SGHAT and CDR2 is FQNNGV. V lost 5 bases to trimming and J lost 1 base, with 15 bases between them.

The gene calls are TRBV1 and TRBJ2-7. TRBV1 is a listed pseudogene. This CDR3 is 16 amino acids long. CDR3 amino acids: CTSSQRLGPAPYEQYF. Written as DNA, the CDR3 is TGCACCAGCAGCCAACGTCTGGGACCGGCACCCTACGAGCAGTACTTC.

The gene calls are TRBV19 and TRBJ2-3, with 10 bases aligning to TRBD1. With 7 bases clipped from V and 0 bases from J, the junction kept 10 bases outside the gene matches. Germline CDR1 and CDR2: LNHDA and SQIVND (reference sequence). The CDR3 loop spans 17 amino acids. DNA for the CDR3: TGTGCCAGTACCGGGACAGGGGCCTATCTAAGCACAGATACGCAGTATTTT. It translates to CASTGTGAYLSTDTQYF.

The gene calls are TRBV5-6 and TRBJ2-7; D not resolved. Germline CDR1 and CDR2: SGHDT and YYEEEE. V lost 2 bases, J lost 1 base, and 7 bases lay in between. This CDR3 has 13 residues. CDR3: CASSFDPSYEQYF. CDR3 DNA sequence: TGTGCCAGCAGCTTCGACCCTTCCTACGAGCAGTACTTC.

The chain combines TRBV30 with TRBJ1-4; D uncertain. Trimming left V 3 bases short and J 8 bases short, with 13 bases between. The germline V gene has CDR1 GTSNPN and CDR2 SVGIG (reference sequence). The CDR3 has 13 amino acids. CDR3 sequence: CAWRTPAVEKLFF. CDR3 coding DNA: TGTGCCTGGAGAACTCCCGCAGTAGAAAAACTGTTTTTT.

CDR3 loop: CASSSGTGRSGELFF. CDR3 DNA: TGCGCCAGCAGCTCCGGGACAGGGAGGTCCGGGGAGCTGTTTTTT. This sequence joins TRBV5-1 and TRBJ2-2; TRBD1 matches at 9 bases. CDR1 SGHRS and CDR2 YFSETQ come from the germline V gene. V lost 3 bases, J lost 6 bases, and 6 bases stayed unmatched. The CDR3 is 15 residues long.

The genes are TRBV6-5 and TRBJ1-1, with D possibly being TRBD1 (5 bases). CDR3 length: 13 residues. Germline assignment: CDR1 MNHEY and CDR2 SVGAGI. The ends were cut back, 7 bases at V and 0 bases at J, with 9 bases in the middle. CDR3 sequence: CASKGTMNTEAFF. DNA of the CDR3: TGTGCCAGCAAGGGGACCATGAACACTGAAGCTTTCTTT.

This clone was seen just once. The rearrangement uses TRBV27 and TRBJ1-6, with D perhaps matching TRBD1 (6 bases). The CDR3 has 19 residues. The V end was cut by 5 bases, the J end by 9 bases, with 29 bases between. In germline, CDR1 is MNHEY, CDR2 SMNVEV (reference sequence). The CDR3 nucleotides read TGTGCCAGCAGTGGAGGGGGGGAGTGGTCGTGGTTGAATGGTTCACCCCTCCACTTT. Translated: CASSGGGEWSWLNGSPLHF.

The gene calls are TRBV4-3 and TRBJ2-7, with 12 bases aligning to TRBD2. From germline, CDR1 is LGHNA and CDR2 YSLEER. V trimming: 1 base; J trimming: 6 bases; junction bases outside the gene matches: 4. There are 15 residues in the CDR3. CDR3 nucleotide sequence: TGCGCCAGCAGCCAAGGACTAGCGGGGGTTGGCGAGCAGTACTTC. Encoded protein: CASSQGLAGVGEQYF.

The table lists this clone with a count of one. The V gene is TRBV18, the J gene TRBJ2-1; D is possibly TRBD1 or TRBD2 (6 bases each). This CDR3 is 16 amino acids long. CDR1 and CDR2 from the germline V gene are KGHSH and LQKENI. Trimming left V 0 bases short and J 7 bases short, with 16 bases between. The CDR3 here is CASSPPGGGALNEQFF. CDR3 DNA: TGTGCCAGCTCACCACCCGGAGGGGGAGCGCTAAATGAGCAGTTCTTC.

The chain is built from TRBV10-3 and TRBJ2-5, with 8 nucleotides matching TRBD1. The tail of the sequence fits TRBJ2-7 better, so the J call may be wrong. In germline, CDR1 is ENHRY, CDR2 SYGVKD. CDR3 length: 12 amino acids. CDR3 loop: CAISGGMYEQYF. The DNA for the CDR3 is TGTGCCATCTCAGGGGGCATGTACGAGCAGTACTTC.

The chain carries TRBV4-2 and TRBJ2-7, with a weak D call TRBD2 (5 bases). V shed 6 bases and J shed 4 bases, with 22 bases lying between them. CDR1 is LGHNA and CDR2 is YNFKEQ in the germline V gene. CDR3 size: 16 residues. Written as DNA, the CDR3 is TGTGCCAGCAGTCACCCTCAGAAGGTAGCGATATACGAGCAGTACTTC. This codes for CASSHPQKVAIYEQYF.

This chain connects TRBV2 to TRBJ2-1, with TRBD2 matching 13 bases. Germline trimming cut 4 bases from V and 4 bases from J; bases unmatched to any gene: 1. The length of the CDR3 is 15 residues. CDR1 is SNHLY, CDR2 FYNNEI, per germline. As DNA, the CDR3 is TGTGCCAGCAGTGGGACTAGCGGGGGTTACAATGAGCAGTTCTTC. Amino acid sequence: CASSGTSGGYNEQFF.

The rearrangement joins TRBV7-8 to TRBJ2-7; no definite D call. Trimming pared 4 bases from V and 0 bases from J, leaving 19 bases between. The germline V gene encodes CDR1 SGHVS and CDR2 FQNEAQ. This CDR3 has 17 residues. The CDR3 bases are TGTGCCAGCAGCTCCTACCCGTTTACAAGAAGCTCCTACGAGCAGTACTTC. Its protein is CASSSYPFTRSSYEQYF.

The chain uses TRBV7-7 and TRBJ2-1; TRBD2 matches at 12 bases. This CDR3 has 17 amino acids. With V trimmed by 7 bases and J by 3 bases, 10 bases remained unmatched. From germline, CDR1 is SSHAT and CDR2 FNYEAQ (reference sequence). CDR3: CASTPRASGRDYNEQFF. The DNA for the CDR3 is TGTGCCAGCACCCCTCGGGCTAGCGGGAGGGACTACAATGAGCAGTTCTTC.

This clone was picked up one time. The CDR3 here is CASSPRGTELGLYEQYF. In DNA, the CDR3 is TGTGCCAGCTCACCGCGTGGGACCGAACTGGGGCTCTACGAGCAGTACTTC. The chain is built from TRBV18 and TRBJ2-7; either TRBD1 or TRBD2 may fit D (5 bases each). The CDR3 is 17 amino acids. Germline CDR1 and CDR2: KGHSH and LQKENI. V lost 3 bases and J 3 bases, leaving 21 bases between the germline ends.

This chain connects TRBV6-6 to TRBJ2-7; D is ambiguous. Trimming took off 7 bases at V and 0 bases at J, with 4 bases between the two ends. Germline V CDR1 and CDR2: MNHNY, SVGAGI (reference sequence). The CDR3 sequence is 11 residues long. CDR3 in DNA: TGTGCCAGCAAGGGCTCCTACGAGCAGTACTTC. Translation gives CASKGSYEQYF.

The CDR3 bases are TGTGCCAGCAGCCAAGATCGAGGGGAGGGGCCCTCCTACAATGAGCAGTTCTTC. Protein: CASSQDRGEGPSYNEQFF. The rearrangement joins TRBV14 to TRBJ2-1; TRBD2 agrees at 7 bases. With 0 bases clipped from V and 0 bases from J, the junction kept 8 bases outside the gene matches. The germline gives CDR1 SGHDN, CDR2 FVKESK. The CDR3 spans 18 residues.

The genes are TRBV6-5 and TRBJ1-5; D ambiguous. Per the germline V gene, CDR1 is MNHEY and CDR2 is SVGAGI. This CDR3 region has 15 residues. The V gene lost 6 bases and the J gene lost 0 bases, with 12 bases spanning the gap. CDR3 protein: CASRDPYPSNQPQHF. The CDR3 bases are TGTGCCAGCAGGGACCCATACCCTAGCAATCAGCCCCAGCATTTT.

CDR3 nucleotides: TGTGCCAGCAGCCCCCGGGACTCACCCACAGATACGCAGTATTTT. Protein sequence: CASSPRDSPTDTQYF. J is TRBJ2-3 and V is TRBV4-2, with D maybe TRBD2 (6 bases). Germline V CDR1 and CDR2: LGHNA, YNFKEQ. The CDR3 loop spans 15 amino acids. Between the trimmed V and J ends, which lost 4 bases and 2 bases, there was a span of 13 bases.